One sample yielded the 2 T cell receptor beta chains listed below, sequenced in a study of T cell responses to AZD1222 COVID-19 vaccine. Repertoires were generated with immunoSEQ multiplex PCR, while TCRdb's copy carries only in-frame clones and drops some. The sample includes some 120,000 clones, roughly 87% of them seen just once. The sample here was peripheral blood, taken on day 0 of AZD1222 vaccination. The receptors were gathered from an adult in good health.

The chain employs TRBV7-2 and TRBJ2-1; D uncertain. The germline V and J ends were trimmed by 3 bases and 6 bases, with 6 bases remaining between them. The CDR3 length is 12 residues. Germline CDR1 reads SGHTA; CDR2 reads FQGNSA. The CDR3: CASSFVTNEQFF. The CDR3 DNA follows: TGTGCCAGCAGCTTCGTCACCAATGAGCAGTTCTTC.

V gene TRBV7-2 combines with J gene TRBJ2-7; D gene ambiguous. Germline CDR1 SGHTA, CDR2 FQGNSA. This CDR3 is 13 amino acids long. Trimming stripped 2 bases from V and 8 bases from J, with 13 bases between. The CDR3 DNA reads as TGTGCCAGCAGCTTACCTCCCGAATCCCAGCAGTACTTC. Its translation: CASSLPPESQQYF.